This T cell receptor beta chain was retrieved from a study of cytomegalovirus exposure and HLA in healthy donors. Findings of the study overall: TCR association rates varied by HLA locus in a later analysis, with DRB1 highest and HLA-C lowest. Analyses of presence/absence relied on an assumption of roughly uniform sequencing depth across donors. There were fewer than 200 TCR beta chains listed as cytomegalovirus-associated.

With 3 bases clipped from V and 5 bases from J, the junction kept 3 bases outside the gene matches. The CDR3 contains 15 residues. Germline V gene data show CDR1 as SGHRS and CDR2 as YFSETQ. PCR was performed using 60 Vbeta and 13 Jbeta primers. Some clones are missing from TCRdb's copy, which holds only in-frame ones; the method was immunoSEQ multiplex PCR. The sample contains over 95,000 clones, roughly two thirds of which appear only once. Of note for this clone: Its antigen is unidentified.

The sample was PBMCs. The chain carries TRBV5-1 and TRBJ2-5, with 14 bases matching TRBD2. The source of this sequence is a man aged 18 to 29 in good health and CMV-seropositive. The CDR3 is CASSWGLAGDETQYF. In DNA form, the CDR3 reads TGCGCCAGCAGCTGGGGACTAGCGGGGGATGAGACCCAGTACTTC. Full variable domain (outside the CDR3, taken from reference TRBV5-1 and TRBJ2-5): KAGVTQTPRYLIKTRGQQVTLSCSPISGHRSVSWYQQTPGQGLQFLFEYFSETQRNKGNFPGRFSGRQFSNSRSEMNVSTLELGDSALYLCASSWGLAGDETQYFGPGTRLLVL.